Listed below are T cell receptor beta chains from one sample, sequenced in a study of CD8 T cells in ankylosing spondylitis. A single record per CDR3 protein comes from TCRdb applying MiXCR to the 5' RACE reads. The sample yields roughly 160,000 distinct CDR3 sequences, 9.5% to 13% seen once. The sequenced sample consisted of blood, either unsorted or a sorted T cell fraction (not recorded which). These receptors came from a male donor with ankylosing spondylitis or in good health (not recorded which). The CDR3 runs from the conserved cysteine through the conserved F or W. A D gene is named only where the DNA matches it firmly. Size is stated for part of the rows, as once, few or many counts, or as a class when the clone is expanded.

clone size: many
J gene: TRBJ1-4
D gene: -
V gene: TRBV4-1
CDR3 DNA: TGCGCCAGCAGCCAAGAGGGACTCAGAAATGAAAAACTGTTTTTT
CDR3 protein: CASSQEGLRNEKLFF

clone size: many
J gene: TRBJ1-1
D gene: TRBD1
V gene: TRBV20-1
CDR3 DNA: TGCAGTGCTAGAGATCGGGCAGGGGGCCGAACTGAAGCTTTCTTT
CDR3 protein: CSARDRAGGRTEAFF

clone size: many
J gene: TRBJ2-1
D gene: -
V gene: TRBV5-1
CDR3 DNA: TGCGCCAGCAGCTTGGTCCTAAGCCATGAGCAGTTCTTC
CDR3 protein: CASSLVLSHEQFF

clone size: -
J gene: TRBJ1-2
D gene: -
V gene: TRBV20-1
CDR3 DNA: TGCAGTGCCGGGGACCTCTATGGCTACACCTTC
CDR3 protein: CSAGDLYGYTF

clone size: many
J gene: TRBJ2-1
D gene: -
V gene: TRBV10-3
CDR3 DNA: TGTGCCATCAGGCCTGACAACGACAATGAGCAGTTCTTC
CDR3 protein: CAIRPDNDNEQFF

clone size: many
J gene: TRBJ1-3
D gene: -
V gene: TRBV6-5
CDR3 DNA: TGTGCCAGCAGTTCCCCCGGCTCTGGAAACACCATATATTTT
CDR3 protein: CASSSPGSGNTIYF

clone size: few
J gene: TRBJ1-1
D gene: -
V gene: TRBV11-2
CDR3 DNA: TGTGCCAGCAGCTTAGTGGGGGATTTGAAGACTGAAGCTTTCTTT
CDR3 protein: CASSLVGDLKTEAFF

clone size: -
J gene: TRBJ2-5
D gene: TRBD2
V gene: TRBV7-2
CDR3 DNA: TGTGCCAGTCGAGCGGGGGGTTTCCAAGAGACCCAGTACTTC
CDR3 protein: CASRAGGFQETQYF

clone size: -
J gene: TRBJ2-1
D gene: TRBD2
V gene: TRBV6-1
CDR3 DNA: TGTGCCAGCAGCCAACTAGCGGGGGGCTACAATGAGCAGTTCTTC
CDR3 protein: CASSQLAGGYNEQFF

clone size: many
J gene: TRBJ2-7
D gene: TRBD1
V gene: TRBV29-1
CDR3 DNA: TGCAGCGTTGAAGACTTACAGGGGGCGCCCCGGCACTTC
CDR3 protein: CSVEDLQGAPRHF

clone size: many
J gene: TRBJ2-1
D gene: -
V gene: TRBV20-1
CDR3 DNA: TGCAGTGCTCAGAAGGATGCAGTCTCCTACAATGAGCAGTTCTTC
CDR3 protein: CSAQKDAVSYNEQFF

clone size: many
J gene: TRBJ2-7
D gene: -
V gene: TRBV9
CDR3 DNA: TGTGCCAGCAGCGTTAGCTCGGCAGGGTTCTACGAGCAGTACTTC
CDR3 protein: CASSVSSAGFYEQYF

clone size: -
J gene: TRBJ2-1
D gene: -
V gene: TRBV6-1
CDR3 DNA: TGTGCCAGCAGTGAAGCCCGGCTGTTCACTGGTGTGCAGTTCTTC
CDR3 protein: CASSEARLFTGVQFF

clone size: -
J gene: TRBJ1-1
D gene: -
V gene: TRBV2
CDR3 DNA: TGTGCCAGCAGCTCTAATCAGGGTGGAGCTTTCTTT
CDR3 protein: CASSSNQGGAFF

clone size: many
J gene: TRBJ1-4
D gene: TRBD1
V gene: TRBV5-1
CDR3 DNA: TGCGCCAGCAGCTTGAATCCAGGGGGCTTCGGTGAAAAACTGTTTTTT
CDR3 protein: CASSLNPGGFGEKLFF

clone size: many
J gene: TRBJ2-6
D gene: -
V gene: TRBV5-1
CDR3 DNA: TGCGCCAGCAGCTTGTCAGGGGCTGGGGCCAACGTCCTGACTTTC
CDR3 protein: CASSLSGAGANVLTF

clone size: few
J gene: TRBJ2-1
D gene: -
V gene: TRBV7-9
CDR3 DNA: TGTGCCAGCAGCTTCGGCAACGCGAATGAGCAGTTCTTC
CDR3 protein: CASSFGNANEQFF

clone size: -
J gene: TRBJ1-6
D gene: -
V gene: TRBV20-1
CDR3 DNA: TGCAGCCAAAGACCAAGGACGGCTCATAATTCACCCCTCCACTTT
CDR3 protein: CSQRPRTAHNSPLHF

clone size: many
J gene: TRBJ1-5
D gene: -
V gene: TRBV29-1
CDR3 DNA: TGCAGCGTCGCACAGGGAAGCCAGCCCCAGCATTTT
CDR3 protein: CSVAQGSQPQHF

clone size: many
J gene: TRBJ2-1
D gene: -
V gene: TRBV7-2
CDR3 DNA: TGTGCCAGCAGCTCCGGAAGAGGGCAGTTCTTC
CDR3 protein: CASSSGRGQFF

clone size: many
J gene: TRBJ2-7
D gene: TRBD2
V gene: TRBV20-1
CDR3 DNA: TGCAGTGCTAGAATGTTTAGCGGGAATCCCTACGAGCAGTACTTC
CDR3 protein: CSARMFSGNPYEQYF

clone size: many
J gene: TRBJ2-2
D gene: -
V gene: TRBV29-1
CDR3 DNA: TGCAGCGTTGAACCCCGAGGGACAACGGCCGGGGAGCTGTTTTTT
CDR3 protein: CSVEPRGTTAGELFF